A single sample gave rise to the 9 T cell receptor beta chains below, sequenced in a study of cytomegalovirus exposure and HLA in healthy donors. Primers for the PCR totalled 60 Vbeta and 13 Jbeta. Profiled with immunoSEQ multiplex PCR; TCRdb holds only in-frame clones, not every one. The sample records fewer than 250,000 clones, about nine tenths being singletons. Sequences were obtained from PBMCs. These receptors originate from a boy aged 2 to 10 in good health and CMV-seronegative.

The chain has TRBV5-1 and TRBJ2-7; 13 nucleotides line up with TRBD2. CDR1 and CDR2 from the germline V gene are SGHRS and YFSETQ. With 4 bases clipped from V and 4 bases from J, the junction kept 11 bases outside the gene matches. The CDR3 runs 17 residues. This chain's CDR3 is CASSPQGLAGEAYEQYF. CDR3 nucleotides: TGCGCCAGCAGCCCCCAAGGACTAGCGGGAGAGGCTTACGAGCAGTACTTC.

V and J are TRBV19 and TRBJ1-5; D unclear. The germline V gene encodes CDR1 LNHDA and CDR2 SQIVND (reference sequence). V dropped 0 bases and J dropped 3 bases, with 6 bases sitting between them. The CDR3 is 14 residues long. The CDR3 DNA reads as TGTGCCAGTAGTATAGATTCCATCAATCAGCCCCAGCATTTT. As protein: CASSIDSINQPQHF. The variable domain in full, completed from reference TRBV19 and TRBJ1-5, reads DGGITQSPKYLFRKEGQNVTLSCEQNLNHDAMYWYRQDPGQGLRLIYYSQIVNDFQKGDIAEGYSVSREKKESFPLTVTSAQKNPTAFYLCASSIDSINQPQHFGDGTRLSIL.

This sequence joins TRBV28 and TRBJ2-7, with 7 nucleotides matching TRBD1. The CDR3 covers 14 residues. Germline CDR1 MDHEN, CDR2 SYDVKM. V lost 8 bases and J lost 7; bases outside the gene matches: 14. The CDR3: CASCLGQTVGEQYF. CDR3 DNA: TGTGCCAGCTGCCTGGGACAGACGGTTGGGGAGCAGTACTTC. The complete variable domain, with remaining parts taken from reference TRBV28 and TRBJ2-7, reads DVKVTQSSRYLVKRTGEKVFLECVQDMDHENMFWYRQDPGLGLRLIYFSYDVKMKEKGDIPEGYSVSREKKERFSLILESASTNQTSMYLCASCLGQTVGEQYFGPGTRLTVT.

This chain joins TRBV10-3 and TRBJ2-3; 13 nucleotides line up with TRBD2. The length of the CDR3 is 20 residues. CDR1 is ENHRY, CDR2 SYGVKD, per germline. The ends lost 2 bases at V and 4 bases at J; junction bases unmatched: 15. CDR3 sequence: CAISELTGTSGMEGADTQYF. The CDR3 DNA sequence: TGTGCCATCAGTGAGCTCACCGGGACTAGCGGGATGGAAGGGGCAGATACGCAGTATTTT.

This clone occurred once. This chain links TRBV5-6 with TRBJ2-2, with D possibly being TRBD1 (5 bases). In germline, CDR1 is SGHDT, CDR2 YYEEEE. The CDR3 runs to 18 residues. V was trimmed by 6 bases and J by 0 bases, leaving 21 bases between them. CDR3 nucleotide sequence: TGTGCCAGCACGACCCAGGGTTTCGGTTTCGCGAACACCGGGGAGCTGTTTTTT. Its protein product is CASTTQGFGFANTGELFF. The full variable domain, rest sourced from reference TRBV5-6 and TRBJ2-2, is DAGVTQSPTHLIKTRGQQVTLRCSPKSGHDTVSWYQQALGQGPQFIFQYYEEEERQRGNFPDRFSGHQFPNYSSELNVNALLLGDSALYLCASTTQGFGFANTGELFFGEGSRLTVL.

V usage is TRBV6-5 and J usage is TRBJ1-3, with 9 bases aligning to TRBD1. Germline CDR1 and CDR2: MNHEY and SVGAGI. This CDR3 region has 15 residues. V lost 5 bases to trimming and J lost 4 bases; unmatched junction nucleotides: 6. The CDR3 nucleotides are TGTGCCAGCAGTCGTTCGGGGACAGGGGGAAACACCATATATTTT. Protein: CASSRSGTGGNTIYF.

The chain has TRBV19 and TRBJ1-2; 9 bases are a match to TRBD1. The V gene end was trimmed by 5 bases and the J gene end by 8 bases; junction bases not matched to a gene: 9. CDR1 is LNHDA, CDR2 SQIVND, per germline (reference sequence). The CDR3 has 14 residues. The CDR3 region is CASSYDRGNYGYTF. The CDR3, as DNA: TGTGCCAGTAGTTACGACAGGGGGAATTACGGCTACACCTTC.

This rearrangement joins TRBV5-1 to TRBJ2-5; tentatively, D is TRBD2 (6 bases). The V gene's germline CDR1 is SGHRS and CDR2 YFSETQ. Trimming shortened V by 4 bases and J by 2 bases, and 12 bases separated the two germline ends. The CDR3 loop spans 14 amino acids. The DNA for the CDR3 is TGCGCCAGCAGCGCCAATCTAGCGCAAGAGACCCAGTACTTC. Translating gives CASSANLAQETQYF. Combining the CDR3 with reference TRBV5-1 and TRBJ2-5 gives the whole variable domain KAGVTQTPRYLIKTRGQQVTLSCSPISGHRSVSWYQQTPGQGLQFLFEYFSETQRNKGNFPGRFSGRQFSNSRSEMNVSTLELGDSALYLCASSANLAQETQYFGPGTRLLVL.

A remark on this clone: A read error may produce the germline difference seen at one junction end. V usage is TRBV7-9 and J usage is TRBJ1-2; possible D gene TRBD1, 6 bases. This CDR3 contains 12 residues. Germline CDR1 and CDR2: SEHNR and FQNEAQ (reference sequence). CDR3 DNA: TGTTCCAGCAGCTTAGAAGGGGGTGGCTACACCTTC. Translating it yields CSSSLEGGGYTF.